This entry lists 30 T cell receptor beta chains sequenced from one sample in a study of cytomegalovirus exposure and HLA in healthy donors. The PCR was carried out with 60 Vbeta primers and 13 Jbeta primers. Assay used: immunoSEQ multiplex PCR; TCRdb lists only in-frame clones, some missing. The table has around 180,000 clones, 84% seen once. The sample was PBMCs. The receptor set was obtained from a boy younger than 18 in good health and CMV-seronegative.

The table lists this clone with a few counts. CDR3 region: CASKTGVGTDTQYF. DNA for the CDR3: TGTGCCAGCAAAACAGGGGTCGGCACAGATACGCAGTATTTT. V is TRBV6-5 and J is TRBJ2-3, with 7 bases matching TRBD1. V was clipped by 7 bases and J by 1 base; unmatched bases: 5. Per germline, CDR1 MNHEY and CDR2 SVGAGI. The CDR3 sequence is 14 residues long.

The chain employs TRBV28 and TRBJ2-7, with 9 nucleotides matching TRBD1. Per the germline V gene, CDR1 is MDHEN and CDR2 is SYDVKM. V gave up 6 bases and J gave up 2 bases; unmatched junction bases: 8. The CDR3 has 15 amino acids. CDR3 loop: CASRPRTGATYEQYF. For the CDR3, the DNA is TGTGCCAGCAGACCCCGGACAGGGGCCACCTACGAGCAGTACTTC.

The chain combines TRBV29-1 with TRBJ1-2; no clear D. Germline loops: CDR1 SQVTM, CDR2 ANQGSEA. The V gene lost 4 bases and the J gene lost 6 bases, with 6 bases spanning the gap. The CDR3 runs 10 residues. CDR3 amino acids: CSVVDNGYTF. In nucleotides, the CDR3 is TGCAGCGTTGTAGATAATGGCTACACCTTC. The full variable domain, its missing parts supplied by reference TRBV29-1 and TRBJ1-2, is SAVISQKPSRDICQRGTSLTIQCQVDSQVTMMFWYRQQPGQSLTLIATANQGSEATYESGFVIDKFPISRPNLTFSTLTVSNMSPEDSSIYLCSVVDNGYTFGSGTRLTVV.

This chain connects TRBV18 to TRBJ1-1; maybe TRBD1 (6 bases). Between the trimmed V and J ends, which lost 5 bases and 5 bases, there was a span of 12 bases. From germline, CDR1 is KGHSH and CDR2 LQKENI. This CDR3 is built from 13 residues. The CDR3 spells CASSFQQGTEAFF. DNA of the CDR3: TGTGCCAGCTCATTTCAACAGGGAACTGAAGCTTTCTTT.

The chain couples TRBV6-5 to TRBJ2-7; maybe TRBD1 (5 bases). Trimming shortened V by 5 bases and J by 2 bases, and 16 bases separated the two germline ends. The germline V gene has CDR1 MNHEY and CDR2 SVGAGI. This CDR3 is 15 amino acids long. CDR3 DNA sequence: TGTGCCAGCAGTACGGACACTCAACCCACCTACGAGCAGTACTTC. This gives the protein CASSTDTQPTYEQYF.

CDR3 coding DNA: TGTGCCAGCAGCAAAGACAGGTTTCATGGCTACACCTTC. It translates to CASSKDRFHGYTF. The chain has TRBV5-8 and TRBJ1-2; possible D gene TRBD1, 6 bases. V dropped 4 bases and J dropped 6 bases, with 13 bases sitting between them. The CDR3 spans 13 residues. Germline assignment: CDR1 SGHTS and CDR2 YDEGEE.

This clone showed up just once. The V and J genes are TRBV6-5 and TRBJ1-3; no clear D gene. The germline CDR1 and CDR2 sequences are MNHEY and SVGAGI. This CDR3 comprises 13 residues. V lost 5 bases to trimming and J lost 3 bases, with 8 bases between them. CDR3 in DNA: TGTGCCAGCAGTCCCTACTATGGAAACACCATATATTTT. This gives the protein CASSPYYGNTIYF.

The chain joins TRBV2 to TRBJ1-1; D is possibly TRBD1 (6 bases). Germline V gene lookup returns CDR1 SNHLY and CDR2 FYNNEI. CDR3 length equals 13 residues. Trimming removed 4 bases from V and 5 bases from J, with 11 bases in between. The CDR3 sequence: CASSVNTGTEAFF. CDR3 nucleotides: TGTGCCAGCAGTGTAAACACAGGGACTGAAGCTTTCTTT.

The chain joins TRBV4-1 to TRBJ1-1, with D perhaps matching TRBD1 (5 bases). The CDR3 consists of 18 residues. V was cut by 0 bases and J by 3 bases, with 20 bases left in between. The V gene's germline CDR1 is MGHRA and CDR2 YSYEKL. The CDR3 DNA follows: TGCGCCAGCAGCCAAGACGCGATTCTCATTCAAGGGGACACTGAAGCTTTCTTT. Encoded protein: CASSQDAILIQGDTEAFF.

The chain couples TRBV30 to TRBJ1-5; D is unclear. This CDR3 region has 15 residues. V lost 0 bases and J 2 bases, leaving 11 bases between the germline ends. Germline V lookup: CDR1 GTSNPN, CDR2 SVGIG (reference sequence). CDR3 nucleotides: TGTGCCTGGAGTGTCGGAGGATCCGGCAATCAGCCCCAGCATTTT. It specifies CAWSVGGSGNQPQHF.

V is TRBV5-1 and J is TRBJ1-1; TRBD1 might be the D (6 bases). V was cut by 0 bases and J by 2 bases, with 11 bases left in between. The CDR3 has 15 residues. Germline-derived CDR1 and CDR2 are SGHRS and YFSETQ. The CDR3 coding sequence is TGCGCCAGCAGCTTGGCCGAACAGGGAAACACTGAAGCTTTCTTT. It is translated as CASSLAEQGNTEAFF.

This chain connects TRBV5-1 to TRBJ1-2, with 10 bases fitting TRBD1. Germline V gene sequence: CDR1 SGHRS, CDR2 YFSETQ. Germline trimming cut 4 bases from V and 8 bases from J; bases unmatched to any gene: 8. This CDR3 has 14 residues. CDR3 sequence reads: CASSTMTGGSGYTF. The CDR3 coding sequence is TGCGCCAGCAGCACGATGACAGGGGGCTCAGGCTACACCTTC.

The V gene is TRBV5-4, the J gene TRBJ2-5; 7 positions match TRBD1. The DNA end lines up better with TRBJ2-7; the J call may be wrong. The CDR3 contains 15 residues. CDR1 SGHNT and CDR2 YYREEE come from the germline V gene (reference sequence). The CDR3 protein is CASSLEPDRVNEQYF. As DNA, the CDR3 is TGTGCCAGCAGCTTGGAACCCGACAGGGTTAACGAGCAGTACTTC.

This clone was seen once. In DNA, the CDR3 is TGTGCCAGCAGTTCCGCTAGCGGGAGGACCGGGGAGCTGTTTTTT. This sequence encodes CASSSASGRTGELFF. The chain carries TRBV6-5 and TRBJ2-2; 11 positions match TRBD2. Germline values: CDR1 MNHEY, CDR2 SVGAGI. V lost 4 bases, J lost 5 bases, and 3 bases stayed unmatched. The CDR3 has 15 amino acids.

The V and J genes are TRBV7-9 and TRBJ2-4; 7 bases are shared with TRBD1. With V trimmed by 3 bases and J by 0 bases, 11 bases remained unmatched. The CDR3 runs 18 residues. CDR1 is SEHNR, CDR2 FQNEAQ, per germline (reference sequence). The CDR3 protein is CASSFYSLQGLAKNIQYF. The CDR3 coding sequence is TGTGCCAGCAGCTTTTACTCCTTACAGGGGCTAGCCAAAAACATTCAGTACTTC.

The J gene is TRBJ2-7, the V gene TRBV28; perhaps TRBD1 as D (5 bases). Germline values: CDR1 MDHEN, CDR2 SYDVKM. Trimming left V 8 bases short and J 6 bases short, with 17 bases between. The CDR3 is 13 amino acids. CDR3 residues: CASSLGPGGEQYF. The CDR3 nucleotides read TGTGCCAGCTCCCTGGGGCCGGGCGGCGAGCAGTACTTC. The full variable domain, its missing parts supplied by reference TRBV28 and TRBJ2-7, is DVKVTQSSRYLVKRTGEKVFLECVQDMDHENMFWYRQDPGLGLRLIYFSYDVKMKEKGDIPEGYSVSREKKERFSLILESASTNQTSMYLCASSLGPGGEQYFGPGTRLTVT.

V and J are TRBV29-1 and TRBJ1-1; weak D call: TRBD1 (5 bases). The CDR3 loop spans 11 amino acids. Germline V CDR1 and CDR2: SQVTM, ANQGSEA. The V end lost 2 bases, the J end lost 11 bases, and 12 bases lay between the germline ends. The CDR3 DNA follows: TGCAGCGTTGAATTGAATCGGGGGGCTTTCTTT. Translating it yields CSVELNRGAFF.

V usage is TRBV7-9 and J usage is TRBJ1-2, with a possible D match to TRBD1 (6 bases). This CDR3 spans 15 amino acids. Germline CDR1 is SEHNR and CDR2 is FQNEAQ (reference sequence). V was trimmed by 1 base and J by 8 bases, leaving 17 bases between them. DNA of the CDR3: TGTGCCAGCAGCTTAGAGGGGGTTTATGGTGGCGGCTACACCTTC. It specifies CASSLEGVYGGGYTF. The whole variable domain, remainder taken from reference TRBV7-9 and TRBJ1-2, is DTGVSQNPRHKITKRGQNVTFRCDPISEHNRLYWYRQTLGQGPEFLTYFQNEAQLEKSRLLSDRFSAERPKGSFSTLEIQRTEQGDSAMYLCASSLEGVYGGGYTFGSGTRLTVV.

This rearrangement joins TRBV29-1 to TRBJ1-2; TRBD1 is a possible D gene (5 bases). The V end lost 5 bases, the J end lost 4 bases, and 8 bases lay between the germline ends. This CDR3 has 11 residues. Germline V gene data show CDR1 as SQVTM and CDR2 as ANQGSEA. CDR3 sequence: CSVWGGYGYTF. The CDR3 nucleotides read TGCAGCGTTTGGGGGGGCTATGGCTACACCTTC.

The chain couples TRBV5-1 to TRBJ1-1; D possibly corresponds to TRBD1 (6 bases). Germline CDR1 and CDR2: SGHRS and YFSETQ. The germline V and J ends were trimmed by 0 bases and 2 bases, with 11 bases remaining between them. The CDR3 extends over 15 amino acids. The CDR3 DNA follows: TGCGCCAGCAGCTTGGCCGGACAGTTAAACACTGAAGCTTTCTTT. It specifies CASSLAGQLNTEAFF.

The V gene is TRBV7-3, the J gene TRBJ2-5; D is undetermined. The CDR3 has 14 amino acids. Trimming removed 5 bases at V and 0 bases at J, with 10 bases between. Germline V gene data show CDR1 as SGHTA and CDR2 as FQGTGA. The CDR3 protein is CASSRGGYQETQYF. CDR3 DNA sequence: TGTGCCAGCAGCAGAGGCGGTTACCAAGAGACCCAGTACTTC.

The rearrangement joins TRBV27 to TRBJ2-1; no clear D. V was trimmed by 6 bases and J by 8 bases, leaving 14 bases between them. The germline CDR1 and CDR2 sequences are MNHEY and SMNVEV (reference sequence). CDR3 length: 13 residues. This CDR3 is CASSLTAPYEQFF. CDR3 nucleotide sequence: TGTGCCAGCAGCCTGACTGCCCCCTATGAGCAGTTCTTC.

The rearrangement links TRBV5-1 to TRBJ1-2; no clear D. Germline assignment: CDR1 SGHRS and CDR2 YFSETQ. V was shortened by 0 bases and J by 0 bases, with 9 bases between the two germline ends. This CDR3 region has 15 residues. The CDR3 DNA sequence: TGCGCCAGCAGCTTGGTAACAGATGCTAACTATGGCTACACCTTC. It translates to CASSLVTDANYGYTF.

Concerning this clone itself: The identical CDR3 is also encoded by other nucleotide sequences in the sample. The rearrangement uses TRBV5-1 and TRBJ1-5; D possibly corresponds to TRBD1 (5 bases). V was cut by 2 bases and J by 6 bases, with 9 bases left in between. CDR1 is SGHRS and CDR2 is YFSETQ in the germline V gene. There are 13 residues in the CDR3. CDR3 coding DNA: TGCGCCAGCAGCTTTGGGGGGGGTCAGCCCCAGCATTTT. Protein sequence: CASSFGGGQPQHF.

This clone was seen once. The V gene is TRBV29-1, the J gene TRBJ2-1; TRBD1 agrees at 11 bases. With 7 bases clipped from V and 0 bases from J, the junction kept 14 bases outside the gene matches. Germline assignment: CDR1 SQVTM and CDR2 ANQGSEA. The CDR3 length is 18 residues. In DNA form, the CDR3 reads TGCAGCGCGTTGCGGGACAGGGGGAGCATTTCCTCCTACAATGAGCAGTTCTTC. As protein: CSALRDRGSISSYNEQFF.

The chain combines TRBV28 with TRBJ1-2, with D possibly being TRBD1 (5 bases). V was clipped by 5 bases and J by 1 base, with 11 bases between them. This CDR3 has 14 amino acids. Germline V lookup: CDR1 MDHEN, CDR2 SYDVKM. The CDR3 DNA sequence: TGTGCCAGCAGTCCCGGGGGGGTTAACTATGGCTACACCTTC. The encoded protein is CASSPGGVNYGYTF.

The rearrangement links TRBV19 to TRBJ2-5; weak D call: TRBD2 (7 bases). The CDR3 has 15 residues. Deletions cut 4 bases from V and 2 bases from J, with 14 bases between. Looked up from germline, CDR1 is LNHDA and CDR2 is SQIVND (reference sequence). The CDR3 DNA reads TGTGCCAGTAGTACCCAGAGGGGGGGGCAAGAGACCCAGTACTTC. Amino acids: CASSTQRGGQETQYF.

The chain has TRBV30 and TRBJ2-7; 7 nucleotides align to TRBD2. The V and J ends lost 4 bases and 2 bases, in that order; junction bases with no gene match: 2. The germline gives CDR1 GTSNPN, CDR2 SVGIG (reference sequence). The CDR3 runs 12 residues. DNA of the CDR3: TGTGCCTGGAACGGGGGGACCTACGAGCAGTACTTC. Its protein product is CAWNGGTYEQYF.

The J gene is TRBJ1-5, the V gene TRBV7-2; D remains ambiguous. Deletions cut 3 bases from V and 5 bases from J, with 5 bases between. The CDR3 runs to 12 residues. Germline loops: CDR1 SGHTA, CDR2 FQGNSA. As DNA, the CDR3 is TGTGCCAGCAGCTTTTTCGATCAGCCCCAGCATTTT. This encodes CASSFFDQPQHF.

The V and J genes are TRBV7-8 and TRBJ2-7, with D perhaps TRBD2 (5 bases). Trimming cost V 1 base and J 0 bases, with 10 bases left between them. This CDR3 spans 15 amino acids. Germline V gene lookup returns CDR1 SGHVS and CDR2 FQNEAQ. This CDR3 reads CASSLEAAGSYEQYF. CDR3 nucleotides: TGTGCCAGCAGCTTAGAAGCGGCAGGCTCCTACGAGCAGTACTTC.